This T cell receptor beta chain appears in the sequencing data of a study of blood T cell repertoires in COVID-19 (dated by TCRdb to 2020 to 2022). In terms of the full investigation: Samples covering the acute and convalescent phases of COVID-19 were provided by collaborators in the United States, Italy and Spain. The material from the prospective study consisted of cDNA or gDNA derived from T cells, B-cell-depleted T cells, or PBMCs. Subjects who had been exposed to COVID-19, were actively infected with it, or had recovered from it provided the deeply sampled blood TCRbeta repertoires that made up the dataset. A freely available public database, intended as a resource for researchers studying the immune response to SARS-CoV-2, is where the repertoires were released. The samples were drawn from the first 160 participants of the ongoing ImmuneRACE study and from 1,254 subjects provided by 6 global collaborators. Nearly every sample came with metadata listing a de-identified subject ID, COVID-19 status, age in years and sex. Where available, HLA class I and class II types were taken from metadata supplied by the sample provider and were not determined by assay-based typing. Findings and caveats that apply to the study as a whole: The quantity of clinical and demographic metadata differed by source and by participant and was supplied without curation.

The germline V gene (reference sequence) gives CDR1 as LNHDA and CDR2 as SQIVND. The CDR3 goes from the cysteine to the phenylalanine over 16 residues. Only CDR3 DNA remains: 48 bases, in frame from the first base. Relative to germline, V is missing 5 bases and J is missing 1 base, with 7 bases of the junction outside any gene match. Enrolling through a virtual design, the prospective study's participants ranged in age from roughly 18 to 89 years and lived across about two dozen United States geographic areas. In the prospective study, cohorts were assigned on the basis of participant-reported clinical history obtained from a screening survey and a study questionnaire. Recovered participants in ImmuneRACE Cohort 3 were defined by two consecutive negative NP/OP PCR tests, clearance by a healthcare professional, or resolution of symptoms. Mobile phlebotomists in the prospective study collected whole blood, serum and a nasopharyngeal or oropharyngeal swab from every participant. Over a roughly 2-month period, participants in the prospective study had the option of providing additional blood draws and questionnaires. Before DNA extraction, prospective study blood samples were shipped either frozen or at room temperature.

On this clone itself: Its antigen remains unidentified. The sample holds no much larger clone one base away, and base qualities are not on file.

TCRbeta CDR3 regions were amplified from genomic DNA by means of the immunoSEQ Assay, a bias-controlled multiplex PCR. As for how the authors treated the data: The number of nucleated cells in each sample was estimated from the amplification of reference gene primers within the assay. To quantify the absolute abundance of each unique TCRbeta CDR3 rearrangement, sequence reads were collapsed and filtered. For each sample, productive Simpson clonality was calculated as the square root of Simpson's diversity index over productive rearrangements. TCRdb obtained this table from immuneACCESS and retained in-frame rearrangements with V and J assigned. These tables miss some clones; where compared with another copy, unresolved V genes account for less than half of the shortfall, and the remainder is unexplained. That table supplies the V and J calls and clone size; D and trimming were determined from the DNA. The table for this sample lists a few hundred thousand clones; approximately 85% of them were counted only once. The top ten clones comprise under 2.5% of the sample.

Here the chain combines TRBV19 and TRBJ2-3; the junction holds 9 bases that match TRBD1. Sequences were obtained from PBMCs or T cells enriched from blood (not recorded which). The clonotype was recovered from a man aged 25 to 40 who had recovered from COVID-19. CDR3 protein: CASSPLRDRGTDTQYF. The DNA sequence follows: TGTGCCAGTAGTCCCCTTCGGGACAGGGGCACAGATACGCAGTATTTT.